This T cell receptor (beta chain) stems from a study of T cells in Graves' hyperthyroidism and ophthalmopathy. The wider study: Blood was drawn when the patient was first diagnosed and still untreated.

Template material for amplifying TCR beta CDR3 regions consisted of RNA transcripts. First-round RT-PCR targeting the TCR CDR3 was performed with the HTBI primer set. TCRdb independently ran MiXCR on the multiplex PCR reads; one entry per CDR3 protein. In the table there are roughly 630,000 distinct CDR3 sequences, around 16% of which are singletons. This CDR3 comprises 15 residues. V was shortened by 2 bases and J by 1 base, with 10 bases between the two germline ends. Germline loops: CDR1 PRHDT, CDR2 FYEKMQ (reference sequence). This clonotype occurred many times. This receptor was taken from a woman aged 25 to 39 with Graves' hyperthyroidism. The sequenced sample consisted of blood. V gene TRBV13 combines with J gene TRBJ2-3, with D perhaps assigned TRBD1 or TRBD2 (5 bases each). This CDR3 reads CASSLLGVGTDTQYF. DNA of the CDR3: TGTGCCAGCAGCTTACTGGGGGTCGGCACAGATACGCAGTATTTT.